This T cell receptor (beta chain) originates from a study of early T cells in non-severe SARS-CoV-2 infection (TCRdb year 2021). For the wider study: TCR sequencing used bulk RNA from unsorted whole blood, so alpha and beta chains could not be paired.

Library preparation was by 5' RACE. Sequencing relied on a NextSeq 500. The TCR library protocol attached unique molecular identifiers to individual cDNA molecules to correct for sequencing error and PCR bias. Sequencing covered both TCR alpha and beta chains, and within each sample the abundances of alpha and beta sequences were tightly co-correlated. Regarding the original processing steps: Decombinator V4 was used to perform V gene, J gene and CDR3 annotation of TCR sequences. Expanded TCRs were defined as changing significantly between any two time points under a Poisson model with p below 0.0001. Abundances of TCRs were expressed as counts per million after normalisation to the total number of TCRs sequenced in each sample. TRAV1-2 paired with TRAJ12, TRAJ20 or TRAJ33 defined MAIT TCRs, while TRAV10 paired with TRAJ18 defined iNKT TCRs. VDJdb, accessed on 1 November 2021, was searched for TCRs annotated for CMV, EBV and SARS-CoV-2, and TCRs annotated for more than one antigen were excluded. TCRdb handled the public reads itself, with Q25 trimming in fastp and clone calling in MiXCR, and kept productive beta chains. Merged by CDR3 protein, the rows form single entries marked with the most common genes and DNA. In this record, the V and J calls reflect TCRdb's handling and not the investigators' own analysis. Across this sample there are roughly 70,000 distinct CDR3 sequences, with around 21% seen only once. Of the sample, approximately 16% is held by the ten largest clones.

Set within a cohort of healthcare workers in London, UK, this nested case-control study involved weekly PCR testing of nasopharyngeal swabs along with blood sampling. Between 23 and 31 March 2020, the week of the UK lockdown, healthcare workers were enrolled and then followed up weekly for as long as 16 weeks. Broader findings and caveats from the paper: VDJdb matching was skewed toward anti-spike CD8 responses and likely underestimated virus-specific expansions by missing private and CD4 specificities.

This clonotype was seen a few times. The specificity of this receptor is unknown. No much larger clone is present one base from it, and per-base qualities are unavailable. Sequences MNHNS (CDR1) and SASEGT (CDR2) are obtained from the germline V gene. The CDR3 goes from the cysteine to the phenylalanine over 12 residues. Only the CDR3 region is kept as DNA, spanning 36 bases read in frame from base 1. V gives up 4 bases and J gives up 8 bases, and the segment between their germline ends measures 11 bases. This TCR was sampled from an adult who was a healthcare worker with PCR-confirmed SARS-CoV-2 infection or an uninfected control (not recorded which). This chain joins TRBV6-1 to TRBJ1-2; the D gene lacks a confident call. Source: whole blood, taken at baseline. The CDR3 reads CASSVKGGGYTF. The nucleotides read TGTGCCAGCAGTGTGAAGGGCGGCGGCTACACCTTC.